This T cell receptor (beta chain) emerged from a study of T cell clonality in common variable immunodeficiency. Points from the study as a whole: Shared TCRbeta clones were fewer between CVID subjects than controls. Compared with healthy controls, CVID subjects showed increased TCRbeta clonality, mostly in about a third. Patient heterogeneity in the CVID cohort limited correlations between repertoire features and clinical complications.

V was trimmed by 2 bases and J by 2 bases, leaving 8 bases between them. The germline gives CDR1 SGHAT, CDR2 FQNNGV. This CDR3 comprises 14 residues. This clone was found many times. Its antigen remains unidentified. The CDR3 end falls 3 residues outside the read, so it is completed with the germline J gene. This table comes from immunoSEQ multiplex PCR, and its TCRdb copy is limited to in-frame clones, with some not included. The sample includes around 42,000 clones, none of them occurring once. The receptor was derived from a person aged 18 to 75 in good health. The chain uses TRBV11-2 and TRBJ2-3; unclear D gene. The sequencing input was peripheral blood mononuclear cells. Here the CDR3 reads CASSLLPHTDTQYF. The covered CDR3 bases are TGTGCCAGCAGCTTACTACCGCACACAGATACG.